This TCR beta chain emerged from a study of T-cell memory formation after mild COVID-19. Study-wide background: TCR clusters were mostly confined to one donor each.

The length of the CDR3 is 13 residues. V lost 6 bases, J lost 7 bases, and 9 bases stayed unmatched. Germline values: CDR1 SGHAT, CDR2 FQNNGV. General study findings and limits: Among CD4+ contracting clones, most were CM and EM, and CD8+ ones EMRA.

Sample barcodes and UMIs were carried by the TCR alpha and TCR beta cDNA libraries that 5'RACE generated with constant-segment primers. TCRdb reprocessed the 5' RACE reads via MiXCR and lists one record per CDR3 protein. The sample has fewer than 700,000 distinct CDR3 sequences; 18% are singletons. This clonotype has just a few counts. Its matching antigen is unknown. The sample comprised PBMCs or a T cell subset sorted from them (not recorded which). V is TRBV11-2 and J is TRBJ2-7; 7 positions agree with TRBD1. This receptor was identified in an adult woman who had mild COVID-19 (a few samples of this study predate the infection). Cell type and time point are not known. The CDR3 DNA reads TGTGCCAGCAGACCGACAGGGTCGAAAGAGCAGTACTTC. Encoded protein: CASRPTGSKEQYF.